This entry concerns a single T cell receptor (beta chain). The CDR3 totals 17 residues. The V and J ends lost 0 bases and 2 bases respectively, with 17 bases between them. Germline lookup yields CDR1 MGHRA and CDR2 YSYEKL. This entry is derived from a study of cytomegalovirus exposure and HLA in healthy donors. Primers for the PCR totalled 60 Vbeta and 13 Jbeta. Sequencing used immunoSEQ multiplex PCR; TCRdb keeps in-frame clones, though not all of them. The table includes some 100,000 clones, roughly 80% detected once. The V gene is TRBV4-1, the J gene TRBJ2-7, with D possibly being TRBD1 (6 bases). The TCR comes from a male donor in good health and CMV-seropositive. The sequencing input was PBMCs. The DNA for the CDR3 is TGCGCCAGCAGCCAAGATTACGTTGGGACATCTCCCTACGAGCAGTACTTC. This codes for CASSQDYVGTSPYEQYF.